This TCR beta chain stems from a study of beta chain features in type 1 diabetes. This CDR3 contains 16 residues. The V gene lost 7 bases and the J gene lost 0 bases, with 16 bases spanning the gap. CDR1 LNHDA and CDR2 SQIVND come from the germline V gene (reference sequence). The sequenced template was cDNA made from the entire isolated RNA. Assay used: immunoSEQ multiplex PCR; TCRdb lists only in-frame clones, some missing. The sample has roughly 150,000 clones, around 10% seen once. Sequenced material: central memory CD4+ T cells from blood. The chain is built from TRBV19 and TRBJ2-1; possible D gene TRBD2, 5 bases. The sequence came from a man aged 18-30 years in good health. CDR3 sequence reads: CASKGERFSSYNEQFF. CDR3 sequence (DNA): TGTGCCAGTAAAGGCGAGCGGTTCAGCTCCTACAATGAGCAGTTCTTC.